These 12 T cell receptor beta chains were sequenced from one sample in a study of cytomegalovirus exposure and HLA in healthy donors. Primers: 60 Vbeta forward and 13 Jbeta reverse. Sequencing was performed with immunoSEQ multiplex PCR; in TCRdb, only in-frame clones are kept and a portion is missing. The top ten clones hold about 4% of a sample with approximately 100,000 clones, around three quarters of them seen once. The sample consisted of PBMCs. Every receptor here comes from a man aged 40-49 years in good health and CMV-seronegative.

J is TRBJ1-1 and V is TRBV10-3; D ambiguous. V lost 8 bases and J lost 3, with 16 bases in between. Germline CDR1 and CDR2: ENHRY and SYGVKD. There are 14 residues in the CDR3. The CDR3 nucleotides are TGTGCCATCCAAGACCCAGGTGTGGACACTGAAGCTTTCTTT. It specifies CAIQDPGVDTEAFF.

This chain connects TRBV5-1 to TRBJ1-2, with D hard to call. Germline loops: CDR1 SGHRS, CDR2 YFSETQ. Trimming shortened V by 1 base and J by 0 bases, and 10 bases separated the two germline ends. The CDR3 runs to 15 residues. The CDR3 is CASSLFTVANYGYTF. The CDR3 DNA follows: TGCGCCAGCAGCTTGTTCACGGTAGCTAACTATGGCTACACCTTC.

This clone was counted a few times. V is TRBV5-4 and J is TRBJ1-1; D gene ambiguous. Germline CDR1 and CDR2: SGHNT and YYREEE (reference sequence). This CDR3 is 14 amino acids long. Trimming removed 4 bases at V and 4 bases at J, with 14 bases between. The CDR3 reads CASSPGLGPTEAFF. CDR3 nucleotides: TGTGCCAGCAGCCCGGGATTGGGCCCCACTGAAGCTTTCTTT.

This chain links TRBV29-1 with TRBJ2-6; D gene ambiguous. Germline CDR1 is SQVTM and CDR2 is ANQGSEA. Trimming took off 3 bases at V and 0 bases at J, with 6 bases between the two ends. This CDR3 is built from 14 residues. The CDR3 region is CSVDPSSGANVLTF. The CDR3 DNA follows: TGCAGCGTTGACCCCAGCTCTGGGGCCAACGTCCTGACTTTC.

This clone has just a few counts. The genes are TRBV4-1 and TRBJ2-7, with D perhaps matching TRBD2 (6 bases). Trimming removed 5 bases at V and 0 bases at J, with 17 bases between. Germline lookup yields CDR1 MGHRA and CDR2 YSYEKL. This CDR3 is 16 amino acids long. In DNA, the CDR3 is TGCGCCAGCAGCTTCGATAGCGGTGACTACTCCTACGAGCAGTACTTC. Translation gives CASSFDSGDYSYEQYF.

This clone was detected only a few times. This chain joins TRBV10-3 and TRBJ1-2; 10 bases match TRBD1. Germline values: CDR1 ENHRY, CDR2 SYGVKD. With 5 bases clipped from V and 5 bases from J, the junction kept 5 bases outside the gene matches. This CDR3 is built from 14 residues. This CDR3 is CAISRPGQGYGYTF. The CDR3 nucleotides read TGTGCCATCAGTAGACCGGGACAGGGGTATGGCTACACCTTC.

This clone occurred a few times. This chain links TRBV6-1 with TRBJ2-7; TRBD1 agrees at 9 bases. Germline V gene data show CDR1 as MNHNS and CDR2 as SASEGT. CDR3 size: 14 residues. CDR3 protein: CAISDAGTGYEQYV. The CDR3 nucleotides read TGTGCCATCAGTGATGCCGGGACAGGGTACGAGCAGTACGTC.

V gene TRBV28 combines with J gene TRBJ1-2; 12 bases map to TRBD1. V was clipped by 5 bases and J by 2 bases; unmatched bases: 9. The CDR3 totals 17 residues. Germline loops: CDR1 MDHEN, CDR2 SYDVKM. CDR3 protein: CASSGPGQGALNYGYTF. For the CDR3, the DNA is TGTGCCAGCAGTGGCCCGGGACAGGGGGCGCTCAACTATGGCTACACCTTC.

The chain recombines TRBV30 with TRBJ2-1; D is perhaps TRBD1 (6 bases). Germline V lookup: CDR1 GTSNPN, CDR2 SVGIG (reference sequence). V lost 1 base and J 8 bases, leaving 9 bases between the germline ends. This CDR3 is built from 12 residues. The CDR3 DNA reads TGTGCCTGGAGTGGGGGGCCCTATGAGCAGTTCTTC. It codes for CAWSGGPYEQFF.

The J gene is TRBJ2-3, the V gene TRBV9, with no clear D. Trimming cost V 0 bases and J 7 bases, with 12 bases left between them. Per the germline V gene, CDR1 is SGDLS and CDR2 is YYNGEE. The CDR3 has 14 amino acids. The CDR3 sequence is CASSVGVFSNTQYF. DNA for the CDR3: TGTGCCAGCAGCGTAGGAGTATTTTCCAATACGCAGTATTTT.

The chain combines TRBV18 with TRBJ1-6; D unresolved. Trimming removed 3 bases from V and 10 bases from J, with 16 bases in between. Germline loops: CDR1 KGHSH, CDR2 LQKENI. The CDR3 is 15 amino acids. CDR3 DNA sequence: TGTGCCAGCTCACCGGTGCGGGATGCGAGGTCACCCCTCCACTTT. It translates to CASSPVRDARSPLHF.

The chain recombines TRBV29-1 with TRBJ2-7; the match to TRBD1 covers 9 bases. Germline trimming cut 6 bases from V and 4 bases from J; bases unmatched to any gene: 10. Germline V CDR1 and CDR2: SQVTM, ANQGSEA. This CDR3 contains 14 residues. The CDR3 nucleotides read TGCAGCGTGAAGCAACAGGGGGCAGGGTACGAGCAGTACTTC. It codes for CSVKQQGAGYEQYF.